What follows is one T cell receptor (beta chain) and its context. Its antigen is not yet known. No qualities accompany the bases; no much larger clone lies one base away. The data belong to a study of blood T cell repertoires in COVID-19 (dated by TCRdb to between 2020 and 2021). Broadly, across the study: Samples from collaborators originated in the United States, Italy and Spain and spanned both the acute and convalescent phases of COVID-19. The material from the prospective study consisted of cDNA or gDNA derived from T cells, B-cell-depleted T cells, or PBMCs. Deeply sampled blood TCRbeta repertoires from subjects exposed to, actively infected with, or recovered from COVID-19 were included in the dataset. The repertoires were released in a freely available public database intended as a resource for research on the immune response to SARS-CoV-2. The samples were drawn from the first 160 participants of the ongoing ImmuneRACE study and from 950 to 1,500 subjects provided by 6 global collaborators. A de-identified subject ID, COVID-19 status, age in years and sex were almost always included in the sample metadata. Where available, HLA class I and class II types were obtained from metadata supplied by the sample provider rather than from assay-based typing. Study-wide conclusions, independent of this receptor: The quantity of clinical and demographic metadata differed by source and by participant and was supplied without curation.

TCRbeta CDR3 regions were amplified from genomic DNA using the immunoSEQ Assay, a bias-controlled multiplex PCR. The paper's data handling went like this. Nucleated cell counts per sample were estimated from amplification of reference gene primers within the assay. Sequence reads were collapsed and filtered to measure the absolute abundance of every unique TCRbeta CDR3 rearrangement. For each sample, productive Simpson clonality was calculated as the square root of Simpson's diversity index over productive rearrangements. TCRdb limited this immuneACCESS table to in-frame rearrangements with V and J called. A share of clones is missing; checked studies link under half to unresolved V genes, and the rest is unexplained. The DNA was the basis for D and trimming; V, J and clone size are from that table. This sample lists 25,000 to 30,000 clones; almost 90% were detected once. The ten largest make up about a sixth of the sample.

Whole blood was collected in K2EDTA tubes by collaborating institutions according to the institutions' own protocols. For TCRbeta analysis, collaborator samples were shipped as frozen whole blood, as isolated PBMCs, or as DNA extracted from either sample type. This sequence was found in a man aged 70 or older with acute or convalescent COVID-19. Sequencing was performed on peripheral blood.

The CDR3 region has the sequence CASSIRTSGTSTDTQYF. The bases are TGCGCCAGCAGCATACGGACTAGCGGGACCTCCACAGATACGCAGTATTTT. In this chain, TRBV5-1 is recombined with TRBJ2-3, and 12 junction bases match TRBD2. The CDR3 has 17 amino acids, counting the end cysteine and phenylalanine. The only DNA kept is the CDR3, 51 bases in frame from the first base. Taken from the germline V gene, the CDR1 and CDR2 loops are SGHRS and YFSETQ. V ends up 4 bases short and J 2 bases short, with an unmatched junction base count of 8.